This T cell receptor beta chain derives from a study of cytomegalovirus exposure and HLA in healthy donors. Findings and limits, study-wide: It was reported in a later analysis that an Asian-associated ancestry cluster showed fewer N-insertions than the roughly 660-donor mean. A later analysis associated 15,000 or so TCR beta sequences with HLA alleles at a 0.05 false discovery rate. A later analysis showed HLA-associated TCR beta chains outstripping equally common others in clonal expansion.

Concerning this clone: What it recognizes is unknown.

The V end lost 10 bases, the J end lost 7 bases, and 19 bases lay between the germline ends. The CDR3 extends over 14 amino acids. Germline loops: CDR1 MNHNY, CDR2 SVGAGI (reference sequence). The PCR contained 60 Vbeta and 13 Jbeta primers. Method: immunoSEQ multiplex PCR; TCRdb's copy keeps in-frame clones and lacks some. The table includes 130,000 or so clones, 77% detected once. The sequenced material came from PBMCs. The receptor was derived from a woman in her sixties or seventies in good health and CMV-seronegative. V usage is TRBV6-6 and J usage is TRBJ2-2, with D perhaps TRBD2 (6 bases). Written as DNA, the CDR3 is TGTGCCACCCAGTGGGGGGAGCGTAGCGGGGAGCTGTTTTTT. This codes for CATQWGERSGELFF.